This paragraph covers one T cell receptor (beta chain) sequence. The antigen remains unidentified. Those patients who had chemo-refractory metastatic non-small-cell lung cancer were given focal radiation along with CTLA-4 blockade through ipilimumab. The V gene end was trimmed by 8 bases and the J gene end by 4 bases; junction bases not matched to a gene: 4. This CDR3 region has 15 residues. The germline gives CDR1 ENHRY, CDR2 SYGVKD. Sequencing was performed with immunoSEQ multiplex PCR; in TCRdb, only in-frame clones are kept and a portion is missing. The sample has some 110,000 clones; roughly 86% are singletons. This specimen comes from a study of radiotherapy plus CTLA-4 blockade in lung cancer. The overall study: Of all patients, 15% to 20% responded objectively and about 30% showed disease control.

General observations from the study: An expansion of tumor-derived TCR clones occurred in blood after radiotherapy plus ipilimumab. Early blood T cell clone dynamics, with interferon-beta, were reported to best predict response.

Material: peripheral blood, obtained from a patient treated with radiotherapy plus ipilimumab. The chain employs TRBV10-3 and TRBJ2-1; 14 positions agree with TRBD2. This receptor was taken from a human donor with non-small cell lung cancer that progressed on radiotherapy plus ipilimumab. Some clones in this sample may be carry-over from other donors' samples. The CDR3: CAIAGLAGGYNEQFF. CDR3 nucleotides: TGTGCCATCGCAGGACTAGCGGGGGGTTACAATGAGCAGTTCTTC.